The TCR beta chain under discussion was sequenced for a study of cytomegalovirus exposure and HLA in healthy donors (dated 2017 in TCRdb). Regarding the complete study: An earlier analysis of roughly 500 of the donors reported 250 to 350 Gb of sequence data and roughly 110 million unique TCR beta sequences from about 179 million T cells. An early release that covered fewer than 800 HLA-typed donors contained approximately 300 gigabases of sequencing data and around 85 million unique TCR sequences. Of the roughly 430 genotyped donors, approximately 83% fell in the genetic ancestry cluster associated with self-reported Caucasian donors. The study was designed to test whether signatures of past pathogen exposure could be identified by cataloging public T cell receptors. The study profiled the T cell repertoires of 550 to 700 subjects by immunosequencing and related them to cytomegalovirus serostatus. Besides the first cohort of roughly 660 subjects, a separate validation cohort made up of over 95 different subjects was used. High-throughput TCR immunosequencing, statistical association of individual TCRs with disease status, and machine learning were combined to predict cytomegalovirus infection status. In a later analysis, previously published TCR beta repertoires from 550 to 700 donors were re-analyzed and high-resolution HLA genotyping was added so that TCR occurrence patterns could be studied. Rather than drawing on any new phenotypic data, the later analysis identified candidate immune exposures from TCR beta sequences and the way those sequences occurred across donors. An earlier analysis of about 600 of the donors used high-throughput TCR beta sequencing to judge whether each TCR beta V gene segment behaved as functional or pseudogenic. Donor age, sex, ethnicity and CMV serostatus were collected together with the repertoire data. In a later genetic analysis, genome-wide SNP genotypes for about three fifths of the roughly 670 donors were used, and that subset was treated as a discovery cohort. All discovery cohort repertoires had been generated using a single sequencing platform. Class I and class II HLA loci were covered by the typing at four-digit resolution. The number of donors typed differed by locus, with about 629-630 for A, B, C, DRB1 and DQB1, roughly 520 for DQA1, 606 for DPA1, and approximately 470 for DPB1. Roughly 5 DR-DQ haplotypes were handled as single units for association and clustering, since linkage in the cohort was strong. Among about 370 genotyped donors of the cohort, an average of roughly 230,000 unique TCR beta nucleotide sequences was sequenced per donor, of which about 18% were non-productive. Findings and caveats that apply to the study as a whole: A further reported finding was that TCR beta sequences accurately predicted the HLA-A and HLA-B alleles for most subjects in the first cohort. Immune exposure information for the cohort was limited to CMV serostatus. In this cohort, only TCR beta chains were sequenced, and detectable features were limited by the absence of alpha or paired-chain data. Most TCR sequences were seen in very few donors, while some public TCRs were found in many individuals. Cytomegalovirus status was reported to be diagnosed by the classifier with high specificity and sensitivity in both the original and validation cohorts. It was suggested by the authors that the approach could potentially be generalized to other disease states and immunological phenotypes. In a later analysis, TCR association rates were found to vary across HLA loci, with the most associated TCRs seen for DRB1 alleles and the fewest for HLA-C alleles. HLA typing was unavailable for some donors at each locus, so association tests used only the typed subset. Linkage disequilibrium might explain the correlated functional status among segregating V segments, but an unknown experimental factor could not be excluded. A few of the identified cytomegalovirus-associated TCR beta chains were confirmed in vitro to be specific for cytomegalovirus antigens. Several of the top co-occurrence clusters appeared to be linked to parvovirus B19, influenza, CMV and Epstein-Barr virus, according to a later analysis. The 87-base-pair reads could not distinguish some IMGT-functional V segments, including TRBV6-2 and TRBV6-3, so those segments were excluded. The sequencing pipeline was judged likely to have produced a cluster of highly shared sequence variants as a technical artifact. In an earlier analysis of more than 450 of the donors, most TCR beta V segments were observed in productive rearrangements about 90% or about 30% of the time, broadly matching IMGT annotations. An association between a missense DCLRE1C variant and V-gene and J-gene trimming of TCR beta chains was found in a later genetic analysis and replicated in an independent cohort. At a false discovery rate of 0.05, a later analysis linked around 17,000 TCR beta sequences to specific HLA alleles. A later analysis found that HLA-associated TCR beta chains were more clonally expanded and had lower generation probabilities than equally common non-associated chains. In the study, 150 to 200 TCR beta chains were listed as associated with cytomegalovirus. The earlier analysis of 587 of the donors excluded some 16 rarely observed V segments, including chromosome 9 orphons, because counts were too low. A later analysis found that most CMV-associated TCR beta chains appeared HLA-restricted, with HLA associations seemingly driven largely by CMV exposure. Sequencing depth was assumed to be roughly uniform across donors in the presence/absence analyses, though that assumption may not hold. In a later genetic analysis, fewer N-insertions in productive TCRs were reported among donors in an Asian-associated ancestry cluster than the roughly 700-donor mean. When HLA alleles, especially DR and DQ, strongly co-occurred, attributing TCR associations to individual alleles was difficult.

The cohort was made up of 666 healthy bone marrow donors. All cohort members were sampled while nominally healthy, although unrecorded immune exposures were likely present. The donor tested CMV seropositive, placing the donor among the 289 seropositive members of the cohort. A peripheral blood sample was collected from each donor, and TCR beta sequencing was performed on peripheral blood mononuclear cells. Genomic DNA extraction from the blood cell samples was performed with the Qiagen DNeasy Blood Extraction Kit. With respect to this clone: Its antigen is currently not known. Base qualities are missing; no much larger clone stands one base away.

As encoded in the germline V gene, CDR1 is MGHRA while CDR2 is YSYEKL. Including cysteine and phenylalanine, the CDR3 has 14 amino acids. This entry keeps only the CDR3 DNA: 42 bases, framed from base 1. After removal of 3 bases from V and 6 bases from J, the junction retains 8 bases not matched to a gene. Preparation of the library involved the immunoSEQ multiplex PCR assay. A mixture of 60 forward primers for TCR Vbeta segments and 13 reverse primers for TCR Jbeta segments was used in the multiplex PCR. The CDR3 region of rearranged TCR beta genes was amplified from genomic DNA with a multiplex PCR assay. Amplified TCR beta libraries were sequenced as 87-base-pair reads on the Illumina HiSeq System. As for how the authors treated the data: Across the 640 or so repertoires, a later analysis counted approximately 75 million unique TCR beta chains, around 11 million of which were shared by at least two donors. Raw reads were error-corrected and collapsed into unique sequences by a nearest-neighbor algorithm in which closely related sequences were merged to remove PCR and sequencing errors. CDR3 sequences were aligned to IMGT reference sequences to assign V, D and J gene segments. For a sequence to be retained, at least a six-nucleotide match to both a V gene segment and a J gene segment was required. Rearrangements were called productive when the CDR3 lacked stop codons and stayed in frame with V and J; all others were non-productive. CDR3 was defined according to IMGT convention as the region running from the second conserved V-encoded cysteine to the conserved J-encoded phenylalanine. Sequences without an unambiguous match to a single V gene segment were excluded from the earlier analysis of approximately 600 of the donors. An earlier analysis of almost 600 of the donors classified V segments as functional when productive rearrangements were above 56.7% and as segregating when the standard deviation between donors was above 5%. A statistical classification framework was built for diagnosing cytomegalovirus status from the catalog of TCR beta chain sequences. V and J gene assignment, in a later analysis, came from comparing TCR nucleotide sequences with IMGT/GENE-DB human TR gene sequences. Using the TCRdist pipeline, a later analysis assigned CDR3 sequences along with most-parsimonious VDJ recombination scenarios. In a later analysis, every TCR beta chain was defined by the combination of its CDR3 amino acid sequence and its V-gene family, and reads without a unique V-gene family were dropped. In a later analysis, some 600 highly shared, low-generation-probability nucleotide sequences were removed to address suspected cross-contamination and a sequencing artifact. For each public chain, a later analysis derived a clonal expansion index from normalized ranks of inferred template counts within each repertoire. In a later analysis, generation probabilities were computed using a VDJ recombination model fitted to out-of-frame rearrangements, and the results were checked against IGoR. Hypergeometric tests were used in a later analysis to score TCR-TCR, TCR-HLA and TCR-CMV co-occurrence, with a repertoire-size bias correction applied to the TCR pairs. False discovery rates were estimated in a later analysis by permuting HLA or CMV assignments 20 times. In a later analysis, co-occurring TCRs were grouped with DBSCAN, and TCRdist sequence similarity was added when clustering was performed within HLA-allele-positive subsets. Repertoires with fewer than 30,000 or more than 120,000 public chains were left out of co-occurrence clustering, as were a handful of repertoires with anomalous nucleotide sharing. TCRdb limited this immuneACCESS table to in-frame rearrangements with V and J called. A share of clones is missing; checked studies link under half to unresolved V genes, and the rest is unexplained. That table gives V, J and clone size, and the DNA gave D and trimming. The sample includes 130,000 or so clones, with about two thirds observed a single time. The top ten clonotypes cover around 6.6% of the sample.

The sequence links TRBV4-1 to TRBJ2-7; the central 7 bases match TRBD1. This TCR was recovered from a man aged 35 to 55 in good health and CMV-seropositive. Specimen: PBMCs. The DNA sequence follows: TGCGCCAGCAGCCACCCCGGGACAGAAGGCGAGCAGTACTTC. Its product reads: CASSHPGTEGEQYF.